This TCR beta chain was captured in a study of cytotoxic CD8 clonotypes in ibrutinib-treated CLL listed by TCRdb under 2021. About the investigation overall: The cohort was composed of 11 relapsed/refractory and roughly 16 treatment-naive patients; IGHV unmutated status was identified in 17 patients. Partial responses were observed in 24 patients and complete responses in 2; after a median follow-up of around 64 months, remission was maintained in about 15 patients and progression was observed in approximately twelve. Response samples were obtained after a median of around eleven months of treatment, with a range of about 6 to 36 months. Patients were still on ibrutinib when every remission and progressive disease sample was collected. Of the approximately 86 people in the trial, about two dozen had longitudinal samples available. Samples averaged around 280,000 productive templates and roughly 86,000 productive rearrangements. Cryopreserved peripheral blood mononuclear cells were obtained before treatment, at response, and at either sustained remission or disease progression. Results and caveats for the whole study, not just this receptor: Public clonotypes were rare and either contracted or stayed stable during treatment, and the rise in clonality at ibrutinib response reflected the expansion of private clonotypes. An increase in clonality was observed at ibrutinib response, with clonality remaining stable during sustained remission and falling back toward baseline at progression. Baseline clonality was found to be higher than that of age-matched healthy donors and was strongly correlated with circulating CD8+ T-cell counts. Sampling times were not matched between sustained-remission and progressing patients, and lymph node repertoires were not studied.

A MiSeq instrument was used for deep resolution sequencing, which targeted depths ranging from 1 in 1 million up to 1 in 200,000 T cells, with coverage averaging 10x for each clonotype. TCR beta libraries were generated with the immunoSEQ hsTCRB Kit. The authors' analysis ran thus. The data were analyzed with ImmunoSEQ Analyzer and ImmunoSEQ Data Assistant, and V, D and J gene assignments followed IMGT definitions. Clonality was computed as one minus normalized Shannon entropy of productive rearrangement frequencies, ranging from 0 to 1. Only overrepresented clonotypes making up at least 0.05% of each patient's repertoire were included in the public clonotype analysis. Approximately 14 age-matched healthy donor repertoires from immuneACCESS were used as controls for clonality. TCRdb limited this immuneACCESS table to in-frame rearrangements with V and J called. A share of clones is missing; checked studies link under half to unresolved V genes, and the rest is unexplained. For V, J and clone size, that table is used; D and trimming come from the DNA. This sample lists 100,000 to 150,000 clones; 80% to 90% were detected once. The top ten constitute approximately 2% of the sample.

The intended sense of this specimen's time point label: around 25 months on ibrutinib. For TCR beta library preparation, 1.5 to 2 micrograms of genomic DNA were extracted from the cryopreserved PBMCs. Longitudinal blood samples from CLL patients on ibrutinib monotherapy were analyzed using high-throughput TCR beta sequencing. The patients took part in an open-label, single-center phase 2 trial of ibrutinib monotherapy. This clone was counted once. This receptor's antigen is unknown. No base qualities exist here, and no much larger clone lies one base off it. The germline V end is reduced by 6 bases and the J end by 2 bases; junction bases left unmatched: 4. Per the germline V gene, MDHEN is the CDR1 and SYDVKM is the CDR2. The CDR3, cysteine through phenylalanine, is 14 amino acids long. The only DNA kept is the CDR3, 42 bases in frame from the first base.

The sequence came from a human donor with chronic lymphocytic leukemia. The chain joins TRBV28 to TRBJ1-5; the central 7 bases match TRBD1. The sequencing used PBMCs, collected after 24 months of ibrutinib treatment. The nucleotide sequence is TGTGCCAGCAGGCTAGGGGGCGGCAATCAGCCCCAGCATTTT. This gives the protein CASRLGGGNQPQHF. Outside the CDR3, residues come from the reference TRBV28 and TRBJ1-5 proteins, so the full variable domain is: DVKVTQSSRYLVKRTGEKVFLECVQDMDHENMFWYRQDPGLGLRLIYFSYDVKMKEKGDIPEGYSVSREKKERFSLILESASTNQTSMYLCASRLGGGNQPQHFGDGTRLSIL.